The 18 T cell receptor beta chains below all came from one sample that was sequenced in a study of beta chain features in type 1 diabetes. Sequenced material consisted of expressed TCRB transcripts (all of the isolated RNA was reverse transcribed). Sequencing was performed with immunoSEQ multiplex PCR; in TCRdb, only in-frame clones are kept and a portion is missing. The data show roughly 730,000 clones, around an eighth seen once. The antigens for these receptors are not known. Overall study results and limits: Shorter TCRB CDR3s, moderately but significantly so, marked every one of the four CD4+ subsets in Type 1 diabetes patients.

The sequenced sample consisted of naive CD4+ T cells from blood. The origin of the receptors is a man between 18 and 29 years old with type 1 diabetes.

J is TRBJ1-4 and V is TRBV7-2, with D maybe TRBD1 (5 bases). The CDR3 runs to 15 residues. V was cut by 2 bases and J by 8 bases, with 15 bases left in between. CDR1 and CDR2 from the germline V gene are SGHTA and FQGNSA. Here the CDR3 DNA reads TGTGCCAGCAGCTTAATAGCAGGGCAGGTCGAAAAACTGTTTTTT. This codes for CASSLIAGQVEKLFF.

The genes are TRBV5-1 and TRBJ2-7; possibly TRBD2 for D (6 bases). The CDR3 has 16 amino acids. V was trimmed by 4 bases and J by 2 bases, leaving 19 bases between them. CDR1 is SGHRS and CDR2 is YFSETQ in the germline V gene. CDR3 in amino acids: CASSPYTGTATYEQYF. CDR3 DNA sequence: TGCGCCAGCAGCCCATACACCGGGACTGCTACCTACGAGCAGTACTTC.

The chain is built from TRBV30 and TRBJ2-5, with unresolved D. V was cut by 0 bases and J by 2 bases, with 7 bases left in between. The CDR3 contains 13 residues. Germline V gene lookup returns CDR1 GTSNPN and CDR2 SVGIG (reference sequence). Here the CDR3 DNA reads TGTGCCTGGAGTGTAATGGGACAAGAGACCCAGTACTTC. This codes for CAWSVMGQETQYF.

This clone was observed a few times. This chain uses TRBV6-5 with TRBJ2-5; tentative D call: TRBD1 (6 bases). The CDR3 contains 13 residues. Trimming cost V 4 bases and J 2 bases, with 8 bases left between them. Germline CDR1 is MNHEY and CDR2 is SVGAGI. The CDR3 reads CASSSTGQETQYF. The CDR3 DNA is TGTGCCAGCAGTTCGACAGGTCAAGAGACCCAGTACTTC.

The CDR3 loop reads CASSLDGGAYSPLHF. As DNA, the CDR3 is TGTGCCAGCAGCTTGGATGGGGGCGCGTATTCACCCCTCCACTTT. V is TRBV5-4 and J is TRBJ1-6; possible D gene TRBD1, 6 bases. The CDR3 totals 15 residues. Germline CDR1 and CDR2: SGHNT and YYREEE (reference sequence). V shed 0 bases and J shed 8 bases, with 12 bases lying between them.

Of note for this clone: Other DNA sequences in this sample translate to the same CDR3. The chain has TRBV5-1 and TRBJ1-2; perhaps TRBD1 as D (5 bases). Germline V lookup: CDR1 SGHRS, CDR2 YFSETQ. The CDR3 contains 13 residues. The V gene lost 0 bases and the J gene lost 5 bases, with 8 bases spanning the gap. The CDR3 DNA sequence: TGCGCCAGCAGCTTGGACAGGAGTTATGGCTACACCTTC. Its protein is CASSLDRSYGYTF.

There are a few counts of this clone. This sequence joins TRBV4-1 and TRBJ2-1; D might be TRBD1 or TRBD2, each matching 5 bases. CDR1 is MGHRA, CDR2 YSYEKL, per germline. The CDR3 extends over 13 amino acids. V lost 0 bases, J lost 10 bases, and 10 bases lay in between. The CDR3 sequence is CASSQDWGKEQFF. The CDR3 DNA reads TGCGCCAGCAGCCAAGATTGGGGGAAGGAGCAGTTCTTC.

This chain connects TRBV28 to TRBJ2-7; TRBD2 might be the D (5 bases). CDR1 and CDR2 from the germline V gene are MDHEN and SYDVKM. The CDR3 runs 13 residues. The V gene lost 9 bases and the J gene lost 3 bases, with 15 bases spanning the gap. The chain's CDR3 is CASWTTRGYEQYF. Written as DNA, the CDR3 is TGTGCCAGTTGGACCACTCGGGGCTACGAGCAGTACTTC.

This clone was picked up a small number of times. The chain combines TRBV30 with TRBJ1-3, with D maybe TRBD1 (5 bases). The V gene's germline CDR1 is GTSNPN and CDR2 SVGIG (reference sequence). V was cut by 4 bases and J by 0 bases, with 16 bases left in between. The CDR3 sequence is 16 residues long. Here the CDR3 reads CAWMGRRFSSGNTIYF. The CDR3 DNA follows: TGTGCCTGGATGGGGCGAAGGTTCAGCTCTGGAAACACCATATATTTT.

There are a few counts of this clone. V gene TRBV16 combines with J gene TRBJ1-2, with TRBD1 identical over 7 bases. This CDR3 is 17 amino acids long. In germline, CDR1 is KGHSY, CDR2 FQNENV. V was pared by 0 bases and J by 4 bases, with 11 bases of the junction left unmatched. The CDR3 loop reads CASSQSKGTAPSYGYTF. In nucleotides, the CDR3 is TGTGCCAGCAGCCAATCTAAGGGGACAGCCCCCAGCTATGGCTACACCTTC.

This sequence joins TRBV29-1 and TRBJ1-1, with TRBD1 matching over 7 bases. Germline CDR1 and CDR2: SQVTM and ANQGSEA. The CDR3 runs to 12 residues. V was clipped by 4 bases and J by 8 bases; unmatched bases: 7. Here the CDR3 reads CSVGRDSSEAFF. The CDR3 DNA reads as TGCAGCGTTGGTCGGGACAGCAGCGAAGCTTTCTTT.

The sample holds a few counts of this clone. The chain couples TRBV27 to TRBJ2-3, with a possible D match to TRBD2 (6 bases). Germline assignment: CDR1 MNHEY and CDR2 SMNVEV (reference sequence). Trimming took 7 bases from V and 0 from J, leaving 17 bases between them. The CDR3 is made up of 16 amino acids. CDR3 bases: TGTGCCAGCACCTCCGGGTGGGGGGTGAGCACAGATACGCAGTATTTT. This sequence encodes CASTSGWGVSTDTQYF.

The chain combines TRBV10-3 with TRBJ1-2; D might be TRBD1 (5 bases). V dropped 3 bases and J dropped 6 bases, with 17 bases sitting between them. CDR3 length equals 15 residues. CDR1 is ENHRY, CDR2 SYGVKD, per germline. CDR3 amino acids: CAISDARWGSHGYTF. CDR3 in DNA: TGTGCCATCAGTGATGCTAGATGGGGCAGCCATGGCTACACCTTC.

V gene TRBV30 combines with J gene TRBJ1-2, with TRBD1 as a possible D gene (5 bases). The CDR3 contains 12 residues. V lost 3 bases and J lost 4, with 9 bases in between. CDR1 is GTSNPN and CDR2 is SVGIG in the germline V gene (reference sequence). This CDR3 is CAWRTVSYGYTF. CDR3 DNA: TGTGCCTGGAGGACAGTCTCCTATGGCTACACCTTC.

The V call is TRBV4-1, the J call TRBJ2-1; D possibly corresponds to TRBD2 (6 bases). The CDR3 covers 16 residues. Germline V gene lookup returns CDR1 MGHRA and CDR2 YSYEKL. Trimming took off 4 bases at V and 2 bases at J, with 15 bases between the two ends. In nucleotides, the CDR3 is TGCGCCAGCAGCCCACTAATGACTAGTCCCTACAATGAGCAGTTCTTC. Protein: CASSPLMTSPYNEQFF.

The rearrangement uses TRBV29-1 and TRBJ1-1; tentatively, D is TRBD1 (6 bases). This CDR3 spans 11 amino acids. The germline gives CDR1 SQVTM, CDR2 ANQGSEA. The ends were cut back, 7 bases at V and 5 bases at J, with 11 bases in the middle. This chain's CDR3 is CSAAGVTEAFF. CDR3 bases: TGCAGCGCCGCAGGGGTGACTGAAGCTTTCTTT.

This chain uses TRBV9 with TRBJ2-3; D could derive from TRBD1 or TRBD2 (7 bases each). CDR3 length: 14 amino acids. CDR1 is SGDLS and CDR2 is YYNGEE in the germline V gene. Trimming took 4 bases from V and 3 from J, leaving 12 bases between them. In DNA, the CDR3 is TGTGCCAGCAGCTATCAGGGGGGGACAGATACGCAGTATTTT. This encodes CASSYQGGTDTQYF.

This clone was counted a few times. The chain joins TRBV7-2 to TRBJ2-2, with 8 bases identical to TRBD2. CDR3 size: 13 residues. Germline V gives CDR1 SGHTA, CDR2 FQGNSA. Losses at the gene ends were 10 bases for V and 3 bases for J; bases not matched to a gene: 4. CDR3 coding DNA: TGTGCCACCTCCGGGGGGGACACCGGGGAGCTGTTTTTT. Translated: CATSGGDTGELFF.